This record looks at one TCR beta chain sequence and its context. Antigen specificity is unknown. This sample stems from a study of T-cell reconstitution after alpha-beta-depleted transplantation in children. Findings and limits, study-wide: Where alpha-beta T cells came from about two months after transplant was reportedly several hundred expanded graft clones. One year post-transplant, T-cell counts and diversity were largely derived from T cells produced anew.

Unique molecular identifiers were used in preparing the TCRbeta library. MiXCR was run by TCRdb on the PCR reads, yielding one entry per CDR3 protein. The sample lists about a million distinct CDR3 sequences, about 29% occurring once. The sequences come from PBMCs, mostly from graft donor cells, collected 360 days after TCRalphabeta/CD19-depleted stem cell transplant. The source is a boy under three years old who had a stem cell transplant for SCID, so the T cells may come from the graft donor.

CDR3 amino acids: CASSWTGGSNEQFF. The CDR3 region has the DNA TGTGCCAGCAGCTGGACGGGGGGAAGCAATGAGCAGTTCTTC. V and J are TRBV3-1 and TRBJ2-1; 7 positions agree with TRBD2. Germline V CDR1 and CDR2: LGHDT, YNNKEL (reference sequence). This CDR3 region has 14 residues. Trimming took 5 bases from V and 6 from J; bases not matched to a gene: 7.